These 6 T cell receptor beta chains came from one sample sequenced in a study of shared clonotypes between healthy human individuals. The method was immunoSEQ multiplex PCR; TCRdb's version includes in-frame clones alone and lacks a portion of them. Here the sample spans over 2,000,000 clones, approximately 92% being singletons. CD45RO-negative, CCR7-selected cells formed the naive CD8 fraction, which excluded terminally differentiated effector memory CD45RA+ cells. The sample taken for sequencing was naive CD8+ T cells from PBMCs. These receptors were obtained from a man between 18 and 35 years old in good health. Some clones in this sample may be carry-over from other donors' samples.

The V gene is TRBV27, the J gene TRBJ2-3, with TRBD2 identical over 9 bases. The CDR3 consists of 16 residues. J was trimmed by 0 bases and V by 4 bases; bases with no gene match: 5. Germline assignment: CDR1 MNHEY and CDR2 SMNVEV (reference sequence). CDR3 DNA sequence: TGTGCCAGCAGTTCAATGACTAGCGGAAGCACAGATACGCAGTATTTT. Translating gives CASSSMTSGSTDTQYF.

The genes are TRBV28 and TRBJ1-4, with D unresolved. The germline V gene encodes CDR1 MDHEN and CDR2 SYDVKM. This CDR3 is 15 amino acids long. V lost 5 bases and J 4 bases, leaving 14 bases between the germline ends. In DNA form, the CDR3 reads TGTGCCAGCAGTCCAAGGACCGTCCTTAATGAAAAACTGTTTTTT. The encoded protein is CASSPRTVLNEKLFF.

This chain links TRBV10-3 with TRBJ1-2; 8 bases are a match to TRBD1. The CDR3 sequence is 14 residues long. The germline CDR1 and CDR2 sequences are ENHRY and SYGVKD. V was clipped by 6 bases and J by 4 bases; unmatched bases: 7. The chain's CDR3 is CAIRNRGFPYGYTF. The CDR3 nucleotides read TGTGCCATCAGGAACAGGGGGTTCCCCTATGGCTACACCTTC.

This chain joins TRBV21-1 and TRBJ2-7; TRBD2 is taken as the D call from the table, unchecked against the DNA. TRBV21-1 is given as a pseudogene. The CDR3 contains 17 residues. The DNA for the CDR3 is TGTGCCAGCAGCCTAGGGACTAGCGGGACCTACTCCTACGAGCAGTACTTC. This sequence encodes CASSLGTSGTYSYEQYF.

The genes are TRBV30 and TRBJ1-2, with 10 bases identical to TRBD1. The CDR3 loop spans 13 amino acids. Germline V gene data show CDR1 as GTSNPN and CDR2 as SVGIG (reference sequence). V was pared by 5 bases and J by 3 bases, with 3 bases of the junction left unmatched. CDR3 in DNA: TGTGCCTGGGGACAGGGGGGTTACTATGGCTACACCTTC. Protein product: CAWGQGGYYGYTF.

The chain recombines TRBV10-3 with TRBJ2-3, with D unclear. Looked up from germline, CDR1 is ENHRY and CDR2 is SYGVKD. Trimming took off 2 bases at V and 5 bases at J, with 5 bases between the two ends. The CDR3 totals 12 residues. The CDR3 loop reads CAISERLDTQYF. For the CDR3, the DNA is TGTGCCATCAGTGAGCGGCTAGATACGCAGTATTTT.